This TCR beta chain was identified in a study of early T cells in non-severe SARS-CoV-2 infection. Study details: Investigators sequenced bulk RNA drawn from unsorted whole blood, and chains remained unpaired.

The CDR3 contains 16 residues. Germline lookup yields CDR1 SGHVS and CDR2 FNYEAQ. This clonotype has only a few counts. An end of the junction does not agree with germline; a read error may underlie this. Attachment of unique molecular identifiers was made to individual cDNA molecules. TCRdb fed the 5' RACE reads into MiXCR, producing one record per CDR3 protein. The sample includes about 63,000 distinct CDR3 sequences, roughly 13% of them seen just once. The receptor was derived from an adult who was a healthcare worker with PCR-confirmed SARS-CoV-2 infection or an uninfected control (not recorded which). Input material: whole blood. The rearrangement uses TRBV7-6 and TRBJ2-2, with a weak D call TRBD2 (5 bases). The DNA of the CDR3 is TGTGTCAGCAGCTTAGTCGGGGTGCCGAACACCGGGGAGCTGTTTTTT. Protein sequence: CVSSLVGVPNTGELFF.